This T cell receptor (beta chain) was identified during a study of T cell clonotyping in hematopoietic cell transplantation. Recipients were bled about 28 days pretransplant and at posttransplant days 30, 100, 180. With regard to this clone: Its antigen is unidentified.

This table comes from immunoSEQ multiplex PCR, and its TCRdb copy is limited to in-frame clones, with some not included. The sample has nearly 9,500 clones, approximately 96% seen once. The CDR3 totals 14 residues. Per germline, CDR1 MDHEN and CDR2 SYDVKM. Trimming pared 2 bases from V and 2 bases from J, leaving 10 bases between. Study-wide results and caveats: Recipient TCR diversity dropped after transplant; expanded clonotypes rose from day 30 to 180. Few recipient clonotypes overlapped donors; over 97% were de novo at given depth.

The rearrangement joins TRBV28 to TRBJ2-7; D is undetermined. The sequence derives from a male patient aged 55-69 years who had an allogeneic stem cell transplant from a related donor, so the T cells may come from the graft donor. Some clones in this sample may be carry-over from other donors' samples. The material was peripheral blood mononuclear cells, obtained 100 days after allogeneic stem cell transplant. CDR3 protein: CASSLHGGAYEQYF. In nucleotides, the CDR3 is TGTGCCAGCAGTTTACATGGCGGAGCCTACGAGCAGTACTTC.